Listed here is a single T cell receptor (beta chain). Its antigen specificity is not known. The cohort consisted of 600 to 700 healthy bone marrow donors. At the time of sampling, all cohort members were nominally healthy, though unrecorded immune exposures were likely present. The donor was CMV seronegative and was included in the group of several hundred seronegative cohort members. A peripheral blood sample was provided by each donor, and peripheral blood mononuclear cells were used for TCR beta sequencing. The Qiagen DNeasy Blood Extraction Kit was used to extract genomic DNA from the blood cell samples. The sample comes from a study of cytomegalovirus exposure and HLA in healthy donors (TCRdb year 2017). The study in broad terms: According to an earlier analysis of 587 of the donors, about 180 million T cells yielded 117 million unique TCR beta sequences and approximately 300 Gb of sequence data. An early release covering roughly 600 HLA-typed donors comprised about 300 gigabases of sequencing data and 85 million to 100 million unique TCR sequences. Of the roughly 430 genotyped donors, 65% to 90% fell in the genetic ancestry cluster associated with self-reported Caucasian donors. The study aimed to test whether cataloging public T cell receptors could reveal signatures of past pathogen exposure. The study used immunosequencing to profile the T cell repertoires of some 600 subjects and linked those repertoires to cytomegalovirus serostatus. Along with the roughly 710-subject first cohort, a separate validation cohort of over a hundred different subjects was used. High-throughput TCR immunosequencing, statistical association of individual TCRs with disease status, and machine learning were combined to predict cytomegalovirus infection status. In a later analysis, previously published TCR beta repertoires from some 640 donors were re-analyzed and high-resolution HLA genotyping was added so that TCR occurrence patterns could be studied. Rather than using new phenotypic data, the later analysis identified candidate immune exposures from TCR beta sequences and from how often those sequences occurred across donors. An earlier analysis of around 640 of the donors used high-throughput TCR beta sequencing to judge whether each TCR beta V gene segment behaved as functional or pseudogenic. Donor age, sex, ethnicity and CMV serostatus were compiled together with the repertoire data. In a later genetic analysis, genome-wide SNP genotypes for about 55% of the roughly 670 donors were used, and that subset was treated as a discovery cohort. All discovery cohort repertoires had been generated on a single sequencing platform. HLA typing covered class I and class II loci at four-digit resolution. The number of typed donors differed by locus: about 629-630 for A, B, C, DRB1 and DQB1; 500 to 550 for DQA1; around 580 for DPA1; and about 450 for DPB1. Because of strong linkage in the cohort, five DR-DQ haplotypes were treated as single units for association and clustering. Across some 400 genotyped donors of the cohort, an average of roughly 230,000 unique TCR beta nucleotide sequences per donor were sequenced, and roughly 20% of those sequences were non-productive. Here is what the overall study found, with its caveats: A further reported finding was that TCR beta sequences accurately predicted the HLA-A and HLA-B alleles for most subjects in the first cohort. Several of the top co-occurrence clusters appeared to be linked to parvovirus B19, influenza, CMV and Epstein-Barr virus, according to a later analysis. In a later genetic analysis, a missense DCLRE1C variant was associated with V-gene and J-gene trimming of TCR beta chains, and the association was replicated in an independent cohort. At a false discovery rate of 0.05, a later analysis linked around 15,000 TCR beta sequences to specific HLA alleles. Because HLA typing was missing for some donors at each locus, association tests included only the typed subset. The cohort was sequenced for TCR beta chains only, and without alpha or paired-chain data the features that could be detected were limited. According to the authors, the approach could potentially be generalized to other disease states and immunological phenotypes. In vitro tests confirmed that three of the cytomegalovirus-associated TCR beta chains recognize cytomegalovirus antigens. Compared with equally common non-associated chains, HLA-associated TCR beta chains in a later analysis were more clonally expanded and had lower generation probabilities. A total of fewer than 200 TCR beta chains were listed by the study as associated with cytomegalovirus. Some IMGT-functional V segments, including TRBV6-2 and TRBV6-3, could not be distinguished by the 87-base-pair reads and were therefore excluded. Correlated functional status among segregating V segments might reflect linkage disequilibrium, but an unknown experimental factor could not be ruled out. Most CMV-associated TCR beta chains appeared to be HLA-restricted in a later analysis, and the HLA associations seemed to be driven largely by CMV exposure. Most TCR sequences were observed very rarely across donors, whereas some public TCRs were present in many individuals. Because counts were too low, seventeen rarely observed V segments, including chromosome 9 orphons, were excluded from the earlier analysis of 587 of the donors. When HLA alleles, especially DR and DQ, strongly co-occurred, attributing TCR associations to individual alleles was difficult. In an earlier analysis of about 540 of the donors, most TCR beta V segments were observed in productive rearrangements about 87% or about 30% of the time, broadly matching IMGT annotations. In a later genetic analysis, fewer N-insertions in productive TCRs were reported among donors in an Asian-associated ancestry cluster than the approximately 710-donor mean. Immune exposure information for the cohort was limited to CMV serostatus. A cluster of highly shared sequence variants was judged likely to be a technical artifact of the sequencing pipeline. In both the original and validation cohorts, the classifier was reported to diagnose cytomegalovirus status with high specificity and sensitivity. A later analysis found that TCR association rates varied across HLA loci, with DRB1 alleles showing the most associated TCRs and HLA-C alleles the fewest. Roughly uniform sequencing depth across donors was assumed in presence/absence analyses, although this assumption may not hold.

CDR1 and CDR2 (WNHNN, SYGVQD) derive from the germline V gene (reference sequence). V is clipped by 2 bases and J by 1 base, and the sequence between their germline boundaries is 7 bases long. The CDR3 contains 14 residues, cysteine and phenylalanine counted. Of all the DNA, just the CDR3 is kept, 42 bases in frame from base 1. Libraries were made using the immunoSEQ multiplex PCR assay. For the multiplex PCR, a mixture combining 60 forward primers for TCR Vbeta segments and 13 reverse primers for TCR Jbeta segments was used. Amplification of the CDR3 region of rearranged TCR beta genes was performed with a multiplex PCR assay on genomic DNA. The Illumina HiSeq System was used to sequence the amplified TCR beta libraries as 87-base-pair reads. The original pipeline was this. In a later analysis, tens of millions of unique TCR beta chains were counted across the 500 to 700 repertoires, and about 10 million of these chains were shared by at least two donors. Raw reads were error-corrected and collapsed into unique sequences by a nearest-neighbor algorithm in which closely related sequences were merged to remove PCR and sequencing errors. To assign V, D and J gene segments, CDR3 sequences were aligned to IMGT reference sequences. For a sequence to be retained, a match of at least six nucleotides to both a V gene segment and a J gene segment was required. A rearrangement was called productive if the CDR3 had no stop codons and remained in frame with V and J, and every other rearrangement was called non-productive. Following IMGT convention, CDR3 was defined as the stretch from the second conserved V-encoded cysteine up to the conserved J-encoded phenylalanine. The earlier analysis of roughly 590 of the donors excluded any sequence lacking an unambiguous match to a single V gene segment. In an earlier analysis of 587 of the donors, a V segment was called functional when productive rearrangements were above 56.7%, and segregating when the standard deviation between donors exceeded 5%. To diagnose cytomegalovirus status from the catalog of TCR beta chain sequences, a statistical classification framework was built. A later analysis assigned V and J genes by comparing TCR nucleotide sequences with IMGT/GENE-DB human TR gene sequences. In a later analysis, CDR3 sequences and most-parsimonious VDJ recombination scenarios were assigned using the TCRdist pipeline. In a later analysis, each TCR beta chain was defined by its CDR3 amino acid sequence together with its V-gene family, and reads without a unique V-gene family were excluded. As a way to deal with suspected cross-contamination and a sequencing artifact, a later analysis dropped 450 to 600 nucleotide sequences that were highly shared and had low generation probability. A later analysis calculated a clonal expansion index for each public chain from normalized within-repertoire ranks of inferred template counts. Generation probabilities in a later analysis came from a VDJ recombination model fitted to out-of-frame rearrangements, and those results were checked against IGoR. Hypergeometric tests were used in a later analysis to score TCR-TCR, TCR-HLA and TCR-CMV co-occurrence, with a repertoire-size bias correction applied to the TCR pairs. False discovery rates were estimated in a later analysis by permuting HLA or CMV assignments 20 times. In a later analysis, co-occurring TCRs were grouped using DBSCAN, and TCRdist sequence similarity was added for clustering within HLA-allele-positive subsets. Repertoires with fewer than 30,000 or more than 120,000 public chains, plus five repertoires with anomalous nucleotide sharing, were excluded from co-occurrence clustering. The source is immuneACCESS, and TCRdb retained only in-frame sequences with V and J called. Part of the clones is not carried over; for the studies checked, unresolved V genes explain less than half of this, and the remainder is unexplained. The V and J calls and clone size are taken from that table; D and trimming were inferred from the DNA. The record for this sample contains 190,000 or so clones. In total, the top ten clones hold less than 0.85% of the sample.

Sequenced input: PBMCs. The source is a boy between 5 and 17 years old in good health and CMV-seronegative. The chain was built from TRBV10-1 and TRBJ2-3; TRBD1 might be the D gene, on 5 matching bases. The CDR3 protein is CASSEIGGTDTQYF. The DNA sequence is TGCGCCAGCAGTGAGATAGGGGGCACAGATACGCAGTATTTT.